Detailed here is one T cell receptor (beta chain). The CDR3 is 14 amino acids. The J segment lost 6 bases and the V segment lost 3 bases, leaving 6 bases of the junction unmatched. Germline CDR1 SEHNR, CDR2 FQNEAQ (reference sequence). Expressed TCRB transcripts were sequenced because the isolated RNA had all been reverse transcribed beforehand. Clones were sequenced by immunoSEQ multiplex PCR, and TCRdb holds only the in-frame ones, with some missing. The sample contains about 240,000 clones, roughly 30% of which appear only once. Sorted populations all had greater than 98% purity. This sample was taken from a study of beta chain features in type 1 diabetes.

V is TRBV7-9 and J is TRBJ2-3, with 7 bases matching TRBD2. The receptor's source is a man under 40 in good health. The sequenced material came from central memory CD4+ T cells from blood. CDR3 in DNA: TGTGCCAGCAGCTTTGAGCGGGGAGGGGATACGCAGTATTTT. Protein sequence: CASSFERGGDTQYF.